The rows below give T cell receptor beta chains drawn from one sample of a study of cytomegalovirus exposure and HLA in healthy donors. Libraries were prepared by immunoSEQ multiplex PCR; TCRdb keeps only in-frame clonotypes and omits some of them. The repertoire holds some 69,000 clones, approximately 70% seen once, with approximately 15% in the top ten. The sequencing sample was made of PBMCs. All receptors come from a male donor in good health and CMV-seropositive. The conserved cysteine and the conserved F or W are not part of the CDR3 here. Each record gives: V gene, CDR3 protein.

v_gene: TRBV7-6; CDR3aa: ASSPGTVSPLH
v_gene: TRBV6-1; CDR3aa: ASNDRVRNEQF
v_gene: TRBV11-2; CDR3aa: ASSLGSLRGSSPLH
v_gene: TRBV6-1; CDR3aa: ASRAGGSGANVLT
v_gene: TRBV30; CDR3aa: AWEGQSYNSPLH
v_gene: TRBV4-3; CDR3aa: ASSQGTAAFPDTQY
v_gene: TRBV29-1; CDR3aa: SVRGSGEQF
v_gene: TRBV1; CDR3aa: TSSPERGGRETQY
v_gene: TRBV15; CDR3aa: ATSRPGQGVNEQF
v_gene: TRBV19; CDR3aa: ASTEDTILKDEKLF
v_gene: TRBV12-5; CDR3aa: ATLAGQSSYNEQF
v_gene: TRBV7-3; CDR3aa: ASSPPSERPEQF
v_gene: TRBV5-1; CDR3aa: ASSVTGITYEQY
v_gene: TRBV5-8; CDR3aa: ATTDRGSSDTQY
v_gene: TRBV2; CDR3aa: ASSERVAGGTKNIQY
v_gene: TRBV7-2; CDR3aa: ASSFTLASEQF
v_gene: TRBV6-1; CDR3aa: ASSVAKGAGVYEQY
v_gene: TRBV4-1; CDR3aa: ASSPRDRDSPLH
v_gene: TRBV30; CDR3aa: AWTTGRTTEAF
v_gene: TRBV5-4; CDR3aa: ASSLRGGGYNEQF
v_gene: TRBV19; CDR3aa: ASRPRLAGKVGELF
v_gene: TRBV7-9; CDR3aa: SSSLSFGTGDNYGYT
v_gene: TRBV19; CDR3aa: ASNEGASNTEAF
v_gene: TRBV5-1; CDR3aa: ASSLGRVGAEAF
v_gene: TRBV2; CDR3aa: ASSEAFASSGRAGGDTQY
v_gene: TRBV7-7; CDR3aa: ASSLGTGGQETQY
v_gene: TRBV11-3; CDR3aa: ASSPGHTQETQY
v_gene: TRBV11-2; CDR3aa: ASSERLEADTQY
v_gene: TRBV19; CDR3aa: ASSTRYRAGLGEQF
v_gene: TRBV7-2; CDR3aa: ASSPSRYEQY
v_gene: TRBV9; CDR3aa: ASSPDLGTYTEAF
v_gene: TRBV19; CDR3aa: ASSTSQGAGYEQY
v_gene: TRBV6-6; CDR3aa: ASRTEGFYGYT
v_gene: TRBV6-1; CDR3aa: ASSEFWRENSYNEQF
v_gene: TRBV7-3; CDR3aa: ASSQLVGSPDTQY
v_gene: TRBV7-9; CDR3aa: ASSLKDNNNEQF
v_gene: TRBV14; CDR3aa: ASSQFRGETQY
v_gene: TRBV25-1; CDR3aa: ASTGNYGYT
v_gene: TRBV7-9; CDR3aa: ASSPDIREQY
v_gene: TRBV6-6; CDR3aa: ASSGQSYEQY
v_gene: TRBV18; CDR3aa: ASFRDRSSYEQY
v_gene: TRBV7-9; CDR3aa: SSKGGRTEAF
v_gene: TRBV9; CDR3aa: ASSVGLAGGETQY
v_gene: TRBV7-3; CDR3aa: ASSLQNTDTQY
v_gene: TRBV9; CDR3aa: ASSASITGANEKLF
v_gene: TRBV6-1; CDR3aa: ASRRQMNTEAF
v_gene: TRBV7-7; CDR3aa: ASSLTGTRGHNEQF